Sequencing of this T cell receptor beta chain was carried out in a study of blood T cell repertoires in COVID-19. Background on the study: COVID-19 samples, acute and convalescent, were from the United States, Italy and Spain.

Per the authors' pipeline: Estimates of nucleated cell counts were drawn from the amplification of reference gene primers. The repertoire was sequenced with immunoSEQ multiplex PCR; TCRdb's copy has only in-frame clones and lacks some. Clone size and the V and J calls come from that table; the DNA yielded D and trimming. The sample lists hundreds of thousands of clones; approximately 85% were seen once. This CDR3 is built from 16 residues. CDR1 is SGDLS and CDR2 is YYNGEE in the germline V gene. V lost 0 bases, J lost 4 bases, and 6 bases stayed unmatched. Each recovered donor of Cohort 3 presented with two negative PCRs, clearance, or symptom resolution.

What was sequenced was PBMCs or T cells enriched from blood (not recorded which). The clonotype originates from a man aged 25 to 40 who had recovered from COVID-19. The gene calls are TRBV9 and TRBJ2-3; 9 positions agree with TRBD2. This chain's CDR3 is CASSVGVAGVADTQYF. In DNA, the CDR3 is TGTGCCAGCAGCGTAGGGGTAGCGGGGGTCGCAGATACGCAGTATTTT.